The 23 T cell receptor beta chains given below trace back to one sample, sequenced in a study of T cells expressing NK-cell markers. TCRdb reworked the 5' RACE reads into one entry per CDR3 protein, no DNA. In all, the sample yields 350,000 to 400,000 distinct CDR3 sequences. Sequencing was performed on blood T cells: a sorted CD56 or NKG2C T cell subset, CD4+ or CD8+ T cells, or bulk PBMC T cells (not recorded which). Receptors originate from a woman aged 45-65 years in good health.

CDR3 sequence reads: CASSPRTLRPETQYF. The J gene is TRBJ2-5, the V gene TRBV18; the D call of TRBD1 rests on TCRdb alone, since no DNA is present to check it. Germline-derived CDR1 and CDR2 are KGHSH and LQKENI. The CDR3 is 15 amino acids. Based on the CDR3 plus reference TRBV18 and TRBJ2-5, the full variable domain is NAGVMQNPRHLVRRRGQEARLRCSPMKGHSHVYWYRQLPEEGLKFMVYLQKENIIDESGMPKERFSAEFPKEGPSILRIQQVVRGDSAAYFCASSPRTLRPETQYFGPGTRLLVL.

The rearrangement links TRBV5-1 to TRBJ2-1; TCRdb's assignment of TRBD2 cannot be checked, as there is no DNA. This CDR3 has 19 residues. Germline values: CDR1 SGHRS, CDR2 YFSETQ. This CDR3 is CASSSKGLAGGTSYNEQFF.

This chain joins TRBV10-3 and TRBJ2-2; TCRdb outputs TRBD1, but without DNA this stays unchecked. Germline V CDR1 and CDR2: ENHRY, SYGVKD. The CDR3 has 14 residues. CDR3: CAITGQAQGGELFF.

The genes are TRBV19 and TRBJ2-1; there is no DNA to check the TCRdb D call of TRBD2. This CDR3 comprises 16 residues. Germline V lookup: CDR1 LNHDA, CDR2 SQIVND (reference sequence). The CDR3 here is CASSIGAAKREVEQFF. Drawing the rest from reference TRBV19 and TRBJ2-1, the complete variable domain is DGGITQSPKYLFRKEGQNVTLSCEQNLNHDAMYWYRQDPGQGLRLIYYSQIVNDFQKGDIAEGYSVSREKKESFPLTVTSAQKNPTAFYLCASSIGAAKREVEQFFGPGTRLTVL.

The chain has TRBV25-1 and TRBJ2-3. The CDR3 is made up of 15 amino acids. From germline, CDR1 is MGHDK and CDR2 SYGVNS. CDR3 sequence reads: CASSAKGLATGTQYF.

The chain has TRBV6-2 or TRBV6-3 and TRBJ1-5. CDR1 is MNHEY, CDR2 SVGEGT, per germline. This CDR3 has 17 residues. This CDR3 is CASKAGGGGYSNQPQHF.

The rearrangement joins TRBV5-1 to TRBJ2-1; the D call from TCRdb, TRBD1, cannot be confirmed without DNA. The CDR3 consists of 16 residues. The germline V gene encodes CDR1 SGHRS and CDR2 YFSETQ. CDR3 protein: CASSLDGTGGSYEQFF.

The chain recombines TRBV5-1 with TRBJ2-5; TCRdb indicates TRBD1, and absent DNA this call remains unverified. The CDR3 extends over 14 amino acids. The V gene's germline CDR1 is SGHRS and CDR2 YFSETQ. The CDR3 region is CASRRRGRAETQYF. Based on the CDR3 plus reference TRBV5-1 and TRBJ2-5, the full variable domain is KAGVTQTPRYLIKTRGQQVTLSCSPISGHRSVSWYQQTPGQGLQFLFEYFSETQRNKGNFPGRFSGRQFSNSRSEMNVSTLELGDSALYLCASRRRGRAETQYFGPGTRLLVL.

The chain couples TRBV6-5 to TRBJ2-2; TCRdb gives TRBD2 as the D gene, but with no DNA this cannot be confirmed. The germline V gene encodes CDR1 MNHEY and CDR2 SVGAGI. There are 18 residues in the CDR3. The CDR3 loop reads CAVQTGTSGDANTGELFF.

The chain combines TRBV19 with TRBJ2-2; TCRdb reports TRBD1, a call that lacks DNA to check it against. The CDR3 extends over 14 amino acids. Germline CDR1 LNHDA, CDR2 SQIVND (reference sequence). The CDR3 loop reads CASSGGPHTGELFF.

The CDR3 sequence is CASSLDRANEAFF. The chain is built from TRBV7-8 and TRBJ1-1; the D call from TCRdb, TRBD1, cannot be confirmed without DNA. Per the germline V gene, CDR1 is SGHVS and CDR2 is FQNEAQ. The CDR3 has 13 amino acids.

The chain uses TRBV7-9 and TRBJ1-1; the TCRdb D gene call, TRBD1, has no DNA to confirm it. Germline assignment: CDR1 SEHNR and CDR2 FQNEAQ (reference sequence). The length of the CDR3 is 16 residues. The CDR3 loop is CASSLVVRASNTEAFF.

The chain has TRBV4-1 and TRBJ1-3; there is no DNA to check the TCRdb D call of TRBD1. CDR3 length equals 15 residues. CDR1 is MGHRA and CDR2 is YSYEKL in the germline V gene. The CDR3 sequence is CASSQGPTSGNTIYF.

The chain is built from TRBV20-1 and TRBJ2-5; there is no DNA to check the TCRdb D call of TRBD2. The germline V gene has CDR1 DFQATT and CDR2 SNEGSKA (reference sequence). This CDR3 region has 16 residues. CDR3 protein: CSARGIVRGKQETQYF.

The CDR3: CASSPSTGSYEQYF. The chain uses TRBV4-1 and TRBJ2-7; the D call from TCRdb, TRBD2, cannot be confirmed without DNA. Germline loops: CDR1 MGHRA, CDR2 YSYEKL. The CDR3 is made up of 14 amino acids.

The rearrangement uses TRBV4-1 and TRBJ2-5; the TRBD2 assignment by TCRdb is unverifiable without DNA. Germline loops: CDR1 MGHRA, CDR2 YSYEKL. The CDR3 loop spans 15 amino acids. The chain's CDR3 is CASSPPGRGLETQYF.

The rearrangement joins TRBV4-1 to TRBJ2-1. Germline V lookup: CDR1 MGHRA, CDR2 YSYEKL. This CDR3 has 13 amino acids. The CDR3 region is CASSLTVYNEQFF.

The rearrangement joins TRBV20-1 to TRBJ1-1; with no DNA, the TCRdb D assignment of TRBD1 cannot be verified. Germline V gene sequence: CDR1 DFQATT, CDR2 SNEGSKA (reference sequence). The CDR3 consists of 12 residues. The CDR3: CSAQPQGDEAFF.

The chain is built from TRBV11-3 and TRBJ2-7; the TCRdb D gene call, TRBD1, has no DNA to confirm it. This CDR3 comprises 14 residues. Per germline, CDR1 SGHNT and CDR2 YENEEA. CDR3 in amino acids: CASSPQGADYEQYF.

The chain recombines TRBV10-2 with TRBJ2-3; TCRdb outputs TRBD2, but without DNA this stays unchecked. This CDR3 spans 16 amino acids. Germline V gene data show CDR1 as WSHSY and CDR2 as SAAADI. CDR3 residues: CASSESTGNLGSTQYF.

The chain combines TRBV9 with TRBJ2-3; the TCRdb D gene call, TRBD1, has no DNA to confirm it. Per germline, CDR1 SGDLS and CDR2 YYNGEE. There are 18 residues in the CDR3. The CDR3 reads CASSVVDRGSYSTDTQYF.

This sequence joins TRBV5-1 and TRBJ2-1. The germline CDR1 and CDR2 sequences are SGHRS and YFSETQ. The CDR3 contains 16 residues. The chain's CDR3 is CASSLVARSSYNEQFF.

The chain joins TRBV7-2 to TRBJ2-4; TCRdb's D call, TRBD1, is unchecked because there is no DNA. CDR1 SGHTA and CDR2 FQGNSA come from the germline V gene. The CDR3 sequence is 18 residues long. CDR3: CASSLRGRTSEAKNIQYF.